This T cell receptor beta chain comes out of a study of Ad26.COV2.S vaccination and SARS-CoV-2 variants (dated by TCRdb to the early 2020s). Context from the whole study: Vaccine-arm donors were drawn from COV1001, a multicentre, randomized, double-blind, placebo-controlled phase I-IIa trial of Ad26.COV2.S in healthy adults. Ad26.COV2.S was administered intramuscularly at a dose of 5x10^10 or 1x10^11 viral particles, either as one shot or as two shots given 56 days apart. The specificity and breadth of SARS-CoV-2-reactive T cell receptors after Ad26.COV2.S vaccination were assessed by TCRbeta repertoire sequencing. A total of roughly 30 samples were included in the TCR-sequenced set, comprising some 20 Ad26.COV2.S vaccine recipients, 5 placebo recipients and 8 SARS-CoV-2 convalescent individuals. Participants in the trial were split at random into five groups of five each, receiving low-dose or high-dose Ad26.COV2.S once or twice, or else placebo on both occasions. Blinding of investigators to trial group allocation was maintained during experiments and outcome assessment. The paper as a whole reports these results and caveats: After vaccination, substantial breadth of spike-specific CD8+ and CD4+ T cell responses was reported. Non-spike TCR breadth was comparable between vaccine and placebo recipients, consistent with the vaccine containing only spike. Compared with placebo recipients, Ad26.COV2.S recipients showed higher spike-specific TCR breadth (P = 0.0014). The authors noted that total T cell responses may have been underestimated by the TCR breadth and depth analyses. The study lacked the statistical power to compare responses across vaccine doses or regimens.

This clone was observed once. No cognate antigen has been identified for it. No much larger clone exists at a distance of one base, and base qualities are not known. The sample's treatment or condition label, decoded: around 19 received Ad26.COV2.S at low or high dose, single or two shots; 5 received placebo; per-sample allocation not given. Repertoires of vaccine and placebo recipients were sequenced from samples collected on day 63 after the first injection. Between 29 July and 7 August 2020, Cohort 1b enrolled around 24 adults aged 18-55 years at one site in Boston, USA. Ad26.COV2.S consisted of a replication-incompetent adenovirus type 26 vector by which a prefusion-stabilized SARS-CoV-2 spike protein from the original Wuhan strain was expressed. The immunoSEQ Assay was used to sequence TCRbeta CDR3 regions. After extraction, genomic DNA underwent amplification by bias-controlled multiplex PCR, followed by high-throughput sequencing. In the authors' own workflow: To quantify the absolute abundance of every unique TCRbeta CDR3 region, sequences were collapsed and filtered. T cell fraction was estimated by normalizing TCRbeta template counts to usable DNA, which was measured by amplifying reference genes present in all nucleated cells. Repertoire TCRs were annotated as SARS-CoV-2-specific by exact matching of V gene, CDR3 amino acid sequence and J gene to a known reactive TCR set. The reference SARS-CoV-2 TCR set came from MIRA and was filtered for enrichment in COVID-19-positive ImmuneCODE repertoires, removing public or cross-reactive TCRs. Using the MIRA antigens, annotated TCRs were further analysed by specific ORF or by position within an ORF. Breadth was defined as the number of annotated unique rearrangements divided by the total number of unique productive rearrangements, and depth was defined as the summed frequency of the annotated unique rearrangements. Two-sided Wilcoxon rank-sum tests were applied when comparing TCR breadth between groups. As stored in TCRdb, this immuneACCESS dataset retains in-frame rearrangements with V and J assigned. A fraction of the clones does not appear; measured against another copy, unresolved V genes explain less than half of the discrepancy, and the remainder lacks a known reason. V, J and clone size are those of that table, while D and trimming were read from the DNA. For this sample the table gives approximately 300,000 clones, of which 86% were detected only once. Clones ranked in the top ten supply 1.5% to 2% of the sample.

This TCR came from a person aged 18-60 years who received the Ad26.COV2.S COVID-19 vaccine or a placebo. The sample consisted of peripheral blood, taken in a trial of Ad26.COV2.S vaccine versus placebo.

The CDR3 protein is CASSFLPSRARSYEQYF. The nucleotide sequence reads TGTGCCAGCAGTTTCCTGCCTTCCCGTGCCCGCTCCTACGAGCAGTACTTC. This chain is built from TRBV6-2 or TRBV6-3 and TRBJ2-7; there is no confident call for the D gene. The CDR3 starts with the cysteine, ends with the phenylalanine, and has 17 residues. Only the CDR3 part of the read is kept: 51 bases, read in frame from the first base. The V end loses 4 bases and the J end loses 0 bases, and a stretch of 19 bases separates them. From a lookup of the germline V gene, CDR1 and CDR2 are MNHEY and SVGEGT.